This is a list of T cell receptor beta chains from one sample in a study of blood T cells in healthy people across ages. From the 5' RACE reads, TCRdb called clonotypes with MiXCR, one entry per CDR3 protein. This sample yields 700,000 or so distinct CDR3 sequences, of which about 24% are seen a single time; roughly a fifth belongs to the top ten. The sequencing sample was made of blood. The receptors stem from a man in his sixties or seventies in good health. Each CDR3 is given with its conserved first and last residue. D genes are given only for firm matches. Rows may omit the clone size; those that give it use once, few, many or a size class.

V gene: TRBV5-8; clone size: few; D gene: .; J gene: TRBJ2-5; CDR3 DNA: TGTGCCAGCAGCTTGGCCCTACTCCCCCAAGAGACCCAGTACTTC; CDR3 protein: CASSLALLPQETQYF
V gene: TRBV24-1; clone size: few; D gene: .; J gene: TRBJ2-2; CDR3 DNA: TGTGCCACCAGTGTTCTGGGGGCAGGTTCGGGCACCGGGGAGCTGTTTTTT; CDR3 protein: CATSVLGAGSGTGELFF
V gene: TRBV21-1; clone size: few; D gene: .; J gene: TRBJ2-7; CDR3 DNA: TGTGCCAGCAGCAAAGATCGGAGGGGGGGGACCTACGAGCAGTACTTC; CDR3 protein: CASSKDRRGGTYEQYF
V gene: TRBV28; clone size: .; D gene: TRBD2; J gene: TRBJ2-1; CDR3 DNA: TGTGCCAGCGCCCGACGAGCGGGAGGCTACAATGAGCAGTTCTTC; CDR3 protein: CASARRAGGYNEQFF
V gene: TRBV29-1; clone size: many; D gene: .; J gene: TRBJ2-7; CDR3 DNA: TGCAGCGTTGAAGAGCCTGGAGGGATGTCCTACGAGCAGTACTTC; CDR3 protein: CSVEEPGGMSYEQYF
V gene: TRBV29-1; clone size: .; D gene: .; J gene: TRBJ2-3; CDR3 DNA: TGCAGCGTTGTGGACCTTACAGATACGCAGTATTTT; CDR3 protein: CSVVDLTDTQYF
V gene: TRBV10-3; clone size: .; D gene: TRBD1; J gene: TRBJ1-2; CDR3 DNA: TGTGCCATCAGTGAACACCCGGACAGGCGCCCCTATGGCTACACCTTC; CDR3 protein: CAISEHPDRRPYGYTF
V gene: TRBV15; clone size: few; D gene: .; J gene: TRBJ2-7; CDR3 DNA: TGTGCCGCCAGCAGATTCGGGACGTCCGAGCAGTACTTC; CDR3 protein: CAASRFGTSEQYF
V gene: TRBV20-1; clone size: .; D gene: .; J gene: TRBJ2-5; CDR3 DNA: TGCAGTTGGGGGGCCGAGTGGGAGTCAGAGACCCAGTACTTC; CDR3 protein: CSWGAEWESETQYF
V gene: TRBV19; clone size: .; D gene: .; J gene: TRBJ1-1; CDR3 DNA: TGTGCCAGTAGTGGCCAGATGAGCACTGAAGCTTTCTTT; CDR3 protein: CASSGQMSTEAFF
V gene: TRBV5-1; clone size: .; D gene: TRBD1; J gene: TRBJ1-1; CDR3 DNA: TGCGCCAGCCGGCAGGGGGTGAACACTGAAGCTTTCTTT; CDR3 protein: CASRQGVNTEAFF
V gene: TRBV4-3; clone size: .; D gene: .; J gene: TRBJ1-1; CDR3 DNA: TGCGCCAGCAGCCAATCCCCATACAGGTCACCTGAAGCTTTCTTT; CDR3 protein: CASSQSPYRSPEAFF
V gene: TRBV20-1; clone size: .; D gene: TRBD1; J gene: TRBJ2-4; CDR3 DNA: TGCAGTGCCCTTACGACAGGGGGAACCTTGGCCAAAAACATTCAGTACTTC; CDR3 protein: CSALTTGGTLAKNIQYF
V gene: TRBV29-1; clone size: .; D gene: TRBD2; J gene: TRBJ2-5; CDR3 DNA: TGCAGCGTTGACGAACTAGCGGGAGCGCTGGTCTTC; CDR3 protein: CSVDELAGALVF
V gene: TRBV19; clone size: few; D gene: TRBD1; J gene: TRBJ1-1; CDR3 DNA: TGTGCCAGTACCACTAAACAGGGGTTGAACACTGAAGCTTTCTTT; CDR3 protein: CASTTKQGLNTEAFF
V gene: TRBV7-9; clone size: many; D gene: .; J gene: TRBJ2-5; CDR3 DNA: TGTGCCAGCAGTTTAAGGGTCCGGGAGACCCAGTACTTC; CDR3 protein: CASSLRVRETQYF
V gene: TRBV20-1; clone size: few; D gene: .; J gene: TRBJ2-2; CDR3 DNA: TGCAGTGCTAGATCTCTGGGACCAACGGGCACCGGGGAGCTGTTTTTT; CDR3 protein: CSARSLGPTGTGELFF
V gene: TRBV29-1; clone size: many; D gene: .; J gene: TRBJ2-5; CDR3 DNA: TGCAGCGTTGGACAGACCCAGTACTTC; CDR3 protein: CSVGQTQYF
V gene: TRBV30; clone size: few; D gene: .; J gene: TRBJ1-1; CDR3 DNA: TGTGCCTGGAGTCAGGGAGACACTGAAGCTTTCTTT; CDR3 protein: CAWSQGDTEAFF
V gene: TRBV5-1; clone size: few; D gene: .; J gene: TRBJ1-3; CDR3 DNA: TGCGCCAGCAGGATGGACGCCGCCTCTGGAAACACCATATATTTT; CDR3 protein: CASRMDAASGNTIYF
V gene: TRBV2; clone size: .; D gene: .; J gene: TRBJ2-1; CDR3 DNA: TGTGCCAGCAGAGGGGGAGGCAGAACCCTATACAATGAGCAGTTCTTC; CDR3 protein: CASRGGGRTLYNEQFF
V gene: TRBV12-3/TRBV12-4; clone size: .; D gene: TRBD1; J gene: TRBJ2-3; CDR3 DNA: TGTGCCAGCAGACCCTCCCGACAGGGGTGGACAGATACGCAGTATTTT; CDR3 protein: CASRPSRQGWTDTQYF
V gene: TRBV28; clone size: few; D gene: .; J gene: TRBJ2-1; CDR3 DNA: TGTGCCAGCAGCCGCGTACATACCTACAATGAGCAGTTCTTC; CDR3 protein: CASSRVHTYNEQFF
V gene: TRBV5-5; clone size: .; D gene: .; J gene: TRBJ2-5; CDR3 DNA: TGTGCCAGCAGCTTGCTCGTGGAGGAGACCCAGTACTTC; CDR3 protein: CASSLLVEETQYF
V gene: TRBV14; clone size: once; D gene: TRBD1; J gene: TRBJ1-1; CDR3 DNA: TGTGCCAGCAGCCAAGACCCGACAGGGGGAGCTTTCTTT; CDR3 protein: CASSQDPTGGAFF
V gene: TRBV29-1; clone size: few; D gene: TRBD1; J gene: TRBJ1-2; CDR3 DNA: TGCAGCGTGCAAAGACAGGGTCACTATGGCTACACCTTC; CDR3 protein: CSVQRQGHYGYTF
V gene: TRBV5-4; clone size: few; D gene: .; J gene: TRBJ2-2; CDR3 DNA: TGTGCCAGCAGCATGGACTATCTAGCCGGGGAGCTGTTTTTT; CDR3 protein: CASSMDYLAGELFF
V gene: TRBV5-4; clone size: .; D gene: .; J gene: TRBJ1-4; CDR3 DNA: TGTGCCAGCAGCATTTCCGGGGGGGTTAATGAAAAACTGTTTTTT; CDR3 protein: CASSISGGVNEKLFF
V gene: TRBV27; clone size: .; D gene: TRBD1; J gene: TRBJ1-2; CDR3 DNA: TGTGCCAGCAGTAAAAGCAGGGGGCTCTATGGCTACACCTTC; CDR3 protein: CASSKSRGLYGYTF
V gene: TRBV7-9; clone size: .; D gene: TRBD2; J gene: TRBJ2-3; CDR3 DNA: TGTGCCAGCAGCCCTGCCCCTGCTAGCGGCCTCACAGATACGCAGTATTTT; CDR3 protein: CASSPAPASGLTDTQYF
V gene: TRBV12-3/TRBV12-4; clone size: .; D gene: TRBD2; J gene: TRBJ2-1; CDR3 DNA: TGTGCCAGCAGTCCGTCACTAGCGGGGGAGCAGTTCTTC; CDR3 protein: CASSPSLAGEQFF
V gene: TRBV6-6; clone size: .; D gene: .; J gene: TRBJ2-3; CDR3 DNA: TGTGCCAGCAGTTGGACAACTAGCACAGATACGCAGTATTTT; CDR3 protein: CASSWTTSTDTQYF
V gene: TRBV4-2; clone size: .; D gene: TRBD2; J gene: TRBJ2-3; CDR3 DNA: TGTGCCAGCAGCCAGGGAACTAGCGGGGGTTTCACAGATACGCAGTATTTT; CDR3 protein: CASSQGTSGGFTDTQYF
V gene: TRBV18; clone size: .; D gene: TRBD2; J gene: TRBJ2-5; CDR3 DNA: TGTGCCAGCTCACCAACTTCGCTAGCGGGGGGGCCTCAGACCCAGTACTTC; CDR3 protein: CASSPTSLAGGPQTQYF
V gene: TRBV6-5; clone size: .; D gene: TRBD2; J gene: TRBJ2-1; CDR3 DNA: TGTGCCAGCAGTTACGATGGCGGGAGAGTCTACAATGAGCAGTTCTTC; CDR3 protein: CASSYDGGRVYNEQFF
V gene: TRBV20-1; clone size: .; D gene: TRBD1; J gene: TRBJ1-2; CDR3 DNA: TGCAGTGGCGCAACAGGGGGCTACTATGGCTACACCTTC; CDR3 protein: CSGATGGYYGYTF